The clone carrying this T cell receptor beta chain was seen ten or more times. What it binds is unknown. From germline, CDR1 is MDHEN and CDR2 SYDVKM. The ends lost 2 bases at V and 5 bases at J; junction bases unmatched: 6. The CDR3 length is 15 residues. TCRdb re-called the reads with MiXCR, one entry per CDR3 protein. The table has some 200,000 distinct CDR3 sequences, about 21% seen once. This sample stems from a study of T cell repertoires in cytomegalovirus infection. Looking at the study overall: Public TCR beta signatures indicated both CMV infection and matching HLA type.

Study outcomes and limitations: People with CMV and the relevant HLA were identified by cumulative public TCR beta family frequency.

This receptor was obtained from a human donor in good health (CMV status not recorded). Some clones in this sample may be carry-over from other donors' samples. The chain joins TRBV28 to TRBJ1-5; 7 nucleotides line up with TRBD1. The source material was PBMCs. The CDR3 nucleotides are TGTGCCAGCAGTTTAAAGGGGGCTCCCCATCAGCCCCAGCATTTT. It is translated as CASSLKGAPHQPQHF. The complete variable domain, with remaining parts taken from reference TRBV28 and TRBJ1-5, reads DVKVTQSSRYLVKRTGEKVFLECVQDMDHENMFWYRQDPGLGLRLIYFSYDVKMKEKGDIPEGYSVSREKKERFSLILESASTNQTSMYLCASSLKGAPHQPQHFGDGTRLSIL.